This T cell receptor beta chain was documented in a study of CD8 T cells in ankylosing spondylitis. General observations from the study: Apparently characteristic of ankylosing spondylitis blood was a TCR beta motif (fewer than 10 highly homologous variants).

This CDR3 is built from 17 residues. V lost 3 bases, J lost 6 bases, and 24 bases lay in between. This clonotype was seen ten or more times. The antigen remains undetermined. TCRdb reprocessed the 5' RACE reads with MiXCR, giving one entry per CDR3 protein. The sample records about 220,000 distinct CDR3 sequences, 7% to 8% being singletons. Sequencing used blood, either unsorted or a sorted T cell fraction (not recorded which). The clonotype was recovered from a male donor with ankylosing spondylitis. J is TRBJ2-7 and V is TRBV12-3 or TRBV12-4, with D unclear. CDR3 DNA: TGTGCCAGCAGTTTCTCGTCGCAGCTCCGGCGGCTCACCGAGCAGTACTTC. Translation: CASSFSSQLRRLTEQYF.